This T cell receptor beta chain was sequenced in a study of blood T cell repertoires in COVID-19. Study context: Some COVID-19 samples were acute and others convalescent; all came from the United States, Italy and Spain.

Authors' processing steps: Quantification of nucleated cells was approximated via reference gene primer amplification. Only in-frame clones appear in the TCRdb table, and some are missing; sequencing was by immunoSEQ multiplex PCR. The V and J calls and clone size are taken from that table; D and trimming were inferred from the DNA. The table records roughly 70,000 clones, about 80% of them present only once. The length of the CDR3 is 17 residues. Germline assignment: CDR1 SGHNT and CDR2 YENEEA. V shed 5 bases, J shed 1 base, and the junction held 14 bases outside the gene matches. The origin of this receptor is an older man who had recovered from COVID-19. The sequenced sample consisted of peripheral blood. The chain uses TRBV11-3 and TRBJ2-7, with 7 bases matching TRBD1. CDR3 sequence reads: CASSVDFGTAISYEQYF. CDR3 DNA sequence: TGTGCCAGCAGCGTGGATTTTGGGACAGCGATATCCTACGAGCAGTACTTC.